The rows below give T cell receptor beta chains drawn from one sample of a study of vaccination effects on CD4 cells after COVID-19. The antigens of these receptors remain unknown. Some clones are missing from TCRdb's copy, which holds only in-frame ones; the method was immunoSEQ multiplex PCR. The table shows tens of thousands of clones, with 76% occurring only once. The sample in question was CD4+ T cells from PBMCs cultured without peptide, obtained before COVID-19 vaccination. The receptors stem from a human donor who had a prior SARS-CoV-2 infection. The CDR3 runs from the conserved cysteine through the conserved F or W. A D gene is named only where the DNA matches it firmly. A clone size is listed for some rows: how often the clone was seen (once, few, many), or a class if it is expanded.

cdr3_length	clone_size	j_call	v_call	d_call	cdr3_aa	cdr3_nt
16	once	TRBJ2-3	TRBV5-1	TRBD2	CASSPGLAGGQDTQYF	TGCGCCAGCAGCCCCGGACTAGCGGGGGGGCAAGATACGCAGTATTTT
13	-	TRBJ1-2	TRBV7-9	-	CASSLGHNYGYTF	TGTGCCAGCAGCTTGGGGCACAACTATGGCTACACCTTC
15	-	TRBJ1-5	TRBV5-6	-	CASSFSWDFNQPQHF	TGTGCCAGCAGCTTCTCTTGGGACTTTAATCAGCCCCAGCATTTT
15	-	TRBJ2-3	TRBV5-1	TRBD2	CASRRLAGETDTQYF	TGCGCCAGCAGACGGCTAGCGGGTGAGACAGATACGCAGTATTTT
16	-	TRBJ2-3	TRBV18	-	CASSPSRNSVVDTQYF	TGTGCCAGCTCACCTTCCAGGAACAGCGTCGTGGATACGCAGTATTTT
17	-	TRBJ1-2	TRBV5-1	TRBD1	CASSLGGTGMVYYGYTF	TGCGCCAGCAGCTTGGGCGGGACAGGGATGGTGTACTATGGCTACACCTTC
14	-	TRBJ2-3	TRBV6-1	-	CASSEILPPDTQYF	TGTGCCAGCAGTGAAATCCTCCCTCCAGATACGCAGTATTTT
15	few	TRBJ2-1	TRBV5-4	-	CASSLDGTSYNEQFF	TGTGCCAGCAGCTTGGATGGGACTTCCTACAATGAGCAGTTCTTC
13	once	TRBJ2-1	TRBV7-3	TRBD1	CASSPRTGGEQFF	TGTGCCAGCAGCCCCCGGACAGGGGGGGAGCAGTTCTTC
13	-	TRBJ2-7	TRBV11-2	-	CASSLFMAGEQYF	TGTGCCAGCAGCTTATTTATGGCGGGAGAGCAGTACTTC
13	-	TRBJ1-2	TRBV3-1/TRBV3-2	-	CASSQEAGYGYTF	TGTGCCAGCAGCCAAGAAGCAGGGTATGGCTACACCTTC
12	few	TRBJ1-1	TRBV7-2	-	CASSPREKPAFF	TGTGCCAGCAGCCCCCGGGAGAAACCGGCTTTCTTT
13	-	TRBJ1-6	TRBV10-3	TRBD1	CAAAGTGDSPLHF	TGTGCCGCGGCCGGGACAGGGGATTCACCCCTCCACTTT
14	-	TRBJ1-2	TRBV2	-	CASSGGGPPHGYTF	TGTGCCAGCAGTGGGGGCGGACCCCCACATGGCTACACCTTC
16	-	TRBJ2-2	TRBV6-5	-	CASSYSSTAGTGELFF	TGTGCCAGCAGTTACTCGAGCACAGCCGGCACCGGGGAGCTGTTTTTT
16	-	TRBJ2-3	TRBV5-1	TRBD1	CASTKSGTGSTDTQYF	TGCGCCAGCACAAAATCCGGGACAGGGAGCACAGATACGCAGTATTTT
16	once	TRBJ1-5	TRBV5-1	-	CASSLYGVGGNQPQHF	TGCGCCAGCAGCTTGTATGGGGTTGGCGGCAATCAGCCCCAGCATTTT
11	-	TRBJ2-7	TRBV28	TRBD1	CASGTAYEQYF	TGTGCCAGCGGGACAGCCTACGAGCAGTACTTC
14	once	TRBJ2-5	TRBV5-1	-	CASSPLLMQETQYF	TGCGCCAGCAGCCCGTTACTAATGCAAGAGACCCAGTACTTC
19	-	TRBJ2-6	TRBV4-2	-	CASSQEQVGAGPGANVLTF	TGTGCCAGCAGCCAAGAGCAGGTGGGCGCAGGTCCTGGGGCCAACGTCCTGACTTTC
14	-	TRBJ2-7	TRBV9	TRBD1	CASSVGQGAYEQYF	TGTGCCAGCAGCGTCGGACAGGGGGCCTACGAGCAGTACTTC
13	few	TRBJ2-3	TRBV19	-	CASSKGTRDTQYF	TGTGCCAGTAGTAAGGGGACTCGGGATACGCAGTATTTT
15	-	TRBJ2-7	TRBV7-2	TRBD2	CASSPLSGSWYEQYF	TGTGCCAGCAGCCCCCTAAGCGGGAGCTGGTACGAGCAGTACTTC
13	-	TRBJ2-5	TRBV7-2	-	CASSLGVPETQYF	TGTGCCAGCAGCTTAGGGGTCCCAGAGACCCAGTACTTC
12	-	TRBJ2-5	TRBV2	TRBD1	CAGQGAGETQYF	TGTGCCGGCCAGGGGGCTGGGGAGACCCAGTACTTC
15	-	TRBJ2-1	TRBV9	TRBD2	CASSPTGTSWNEQFF	TGTGCCAGCAGCCCTACTGGGACTAGTTGGAATGAGCAGTTCTTC
13	-	TRBJ2-3	TRBV6-5	-	CASVQAGTDTQYF	TGTGCCAGTGTACAGGCTGGCACAGATACGCAGTATTTT
17	-	TRBJ2-1	TRBV19	TRBD2	CASSIGFLAGDGNEQFF	TGTGCCAGTAGTATAGGATTCCTAGCGGGGGACGGAAATGAGCAGTTCTTC
12	-	TRBJ1-2	TRBV19	-	CASSILGRGYTF	TGTGCCAGTAGTATACTAGGACGAGGCTACACCTTC
16	-	TRBJ2-3	TRBV18	-	CASSQGSGTGTDTQYF	TGTGCCAGCTCTCAGGGCTCCGGGACGGGCACAGATACGCAGTATTTT
13	-	TRBJ1-2	TRBV6-5	TRBD1	CASGRTGGYGYTF	TGTGCCAGCGGAAGGACAGGGGGTTATGGCTACACCTTC
18	-	TRBJ1-1	TRBV7-6	-	CASSRTSGPATDHTEAFF	TGTGCCAGCAGCCGCACCTCAGGTCCCGCAACGGATCACACTGAAGCTTTCTTT
14	-	TRBJ1-2	TRBV3-1/TRBV3-2	-	CASSRGHLLDGYTF	TGTGCCAGCAGCCGCGGACATTTATTGGATGGCTACACCTTC
19	few	TRBJ1-4	TRBV4-1	TRBD1	CASSRDPGQGAPTNEKLFF	TGCGCCAGCAGCCGGGATCCGGGACAGGGGGCACCGACTAATGAAAAACTGTTTTTT
17	-	TRBJ1-5	TRBV7-8	-	CASSLDGGPKANQPQHF	TGTGCCAGCAGCTTAGATGGTGGGCCAAAGGCAAATCAGCCCCAGCATTTT
13	once	TRBJ2-1	TRBV15	-	CATSRGAPDEQFF	TGTGCCACCAGCAGAGGGGCGCCGGATGAGCAGTTCTTC
14	-	TRBJ1-4	TRBV5-1	TRBD1	CASSRDRMNEKLFF	TGCGCCAGCAGCCGGGACAGAATGAATGAAAAACTGTTTTTT
13	-	TRBJ1-1	TRBV7-2	-	CASRDAGNTEAFF	TGTGCCAGCAGGGATGCAGGGAACACTGAAGCTTTCTTT
14	once	TRBJ2-3	TRBV7-8	-	CASGGGRGTDTQYF	TGTGCCAGCGGAGGGGGGCGGGGGACAGATACGCAGTATTTT
12	-	TRBJ2-7	TRBV3-1/TRBV3-2	-	CASSYLAGEQYF	TGTGCCAGCAGCTATCTAGCTGGCGAGCAGTACTTC
15	few	TRBJ2-1	TRBV7-9	-	CASSRFRDRYNEQFF	TGTGCCAGCAGCAGATTCCGGGACCGGTACAATGAGCAGTTCTTC
17	-	TRBJ2-4	TRBV20-1	TRBD1	CSASAPGQGRAKNIQYF	TGCAGTGCTAGTGCCCCGGGACAGGGGCGGGCCAAAAACATTCAGTACTTC
14	few	TRBJ2-1	TRBV6-5	-	CASSLADPYNEQFF	TGTGCCAGCAGTTTAGCGGACCCCTACAATGAGCAGTTCTTC
16	-	TRBJ2-3	TRBV4-2	-	CASSQAWDQTSDTQYF	TGTGCCAGCAGCCAAGCTTGGGACCAGACCTCAGATACGCAGTATTTT
16	-	TRBJ2-1	TRBV19	TRBD2	CASSKTSGALVYEQFF	TGTGCCAGTAGTAAGACTAGCGGGGCTCTGGTCTATGAGCAGTTCTTC
11	-	TRBJ1-4	TRBV19	-	CASREGEKLFF	TGTGCCAGTAGGGAGGGCGAAAAACTGTTTTTT
16	-	TRBJ2-3	TRBV4-1	-	CASSQILLRSTDTQYF	TGCGCCAGCAGCCAAATCCTTCTGCGGAGCACAGATACGCAGTATTTT
15	-	TRBJ1-1	TRBV6-5	-	CASITPGPGDTEAFF	TGTGCCAGCATTACGCCCGGTCCAGGGGACACTGAAGCTTTCTTT
13	-	TRBJ1-6	TRBV2	-	CASSVGVDSPLHF	TGTGCCAGCAGCGTGGGGGTGGATTCACCCCTCCACTTT
15	-	TRBJ1-1	TRBV6-6	-	CASSYIGGGGGEAFF	TGTGCCAGCAGTTACATCGGCGGCGGCGGGGGCGAAGCTTTCTTT
14	-	TRBJ1-1	TRBV16	-	CASSQSMANTEAFF	TGTGCCAGCAGCCAATCGATGGCGAACACTGAAGCTTTCTTT